Listed below are T cell receptor beta chains from one sample, sequenced in a study of OX40 agonist ivuxolimab in advanced cancers. Generated by immunoSEQ multiplex PCR, the TCRdb table keeps only in-frame clones and is missing some. The data contain around 41,000 clones, around 85% of them singletons. Sample: CD4+ or CD8+ T cells sorted from blood, taken in a trial of the OX40 agonist ivuxolimab. The receptor set was obtained from an adult with an advanced solid tumor such as melanoma, head and neck, liver or kidney cancer. Both conserved end residues are part of each CDR3. Fields, in order: J gene, D gene, clone size, V gene, CDR3 DNA, CDR3 protein. A D gene is named only where the DNA matches it firmly. Clone size is given for some rows only: seen once, a few or many times, or a class if the clone is expanded.

j_call: TRBJ2-7
d_call: TRBD1
clone_size: -
v_call: TRBV30
cdr3_nt: TGTGCCTGGAGTGTTGGACAGGGGAGGGACGAGCAGTACTTC
cdr3_aa: CAWSVGQGRDEQYF

j_call: TRBJ2-7
d_call: -
clone_size: -
v_call: TRBV21-1
cdr3_nt: TGTGCCAGCAGCAAAGCCGCCGGGACAGGGAACCTAAGCTCCTACGAGCAGTACTTC
cdr3_aa: CASSKAAGTGNLSSYEQYF

j_call: TRBJ2-7
d_call: TRBD1
clone_size: -
v_call: TRBV28
cdr3_nt: TGTGCCAGCAGTTCCTTGGGACAGGGCTTTTACGAGCAGTACTTC
cdr3_aa: CASSSLGQGFYEQYF

j_call: TRBJ1-5
d_call: -
clone_size: -
v_call: TRBV29-1
cdr3_nt: TGCAGCGTTGTATATCTCGAGGGTCAGCCCCAGCATTTT
cdr3_aa: CSVVYLEGQPQHF

j_call: TRBJ1-1
d_call: -
clone_size: -
v_call: TRBV30
cdr3_nt: TGTGCCTGGAGTAGGGCCGCGAGCACTGAAGCTTTCTTT
cdr3_aa: CAWSRAASTEAFF

j_call: TRBJ2-7
d_call: TRBD2
clone_size: -
v_call: TRBV13
cdr3_nt: TGTGCCAGCAGCGGAAAGGGCCTAGCGGGCACATACGAGCAGTACTTC
cdr3_aa: CASSGKGLAGTYEQYF

j_call: TRBJ2-1
d_call: TRBD2
clone_size: -
v_call: TRBV7-6
cdr3_nt: TGTGCCAGCAGCTTAGAGGGAGGGGATGAGCAGTTCTTC
cdr3_aa: CASSLEGGDEQFF

j_call: TRBJ2-1
d_call: TRBD2
clone_size: few
v_call: TRBV28
cdr3_nt: TGTGCCAGCAGTTCGGGGCTAGCGGGAGATGATGATGAGCAGTTCTTC
cdr3_aa: CASSSGLAGDDDEQFF

j_call: TRBJ2-5
d_call: -
clone_size: -
v_call: TRBV6-5
cdr3_nt: TGTGCCAGTTTGTCAGGGGGGGAGACCCAGTACTTC
cdr3_aa: CASLSGGETQYF

j_call: TRBJ1-1
d_call: -
clone_size: -
v_call: TRBV19
cdr3_nt: TGTGCCAGTAGTATAGAAGGTCGGGAAGAAGCTTTCTTT
cdr3_aa: CASSIEGREEAFF

j_call: TRBJ1-5
d_call: TRBD1
clone_size: -
v_call: TRBV27
cdr3_nt: TGTGCCAGCAGTCCCACTCCGGGACAGGGTGATCAGCCCCAGCATTTT
cdr3_aa: CASSPTPGQGDQPQHF

j_call: TRBJ2-7
d_call: TRBD2
clone_size: -
v_call: TRBV6-4
cdr3_nt: TGTGCCAGCAGATGGTATTCGAGACTGACTGCCGGGAGGAAGAACGAGCAGTACTTC
cdr3_aa: CASRWYSRLTAGRKNEQYF

j_call: TRBJ1-5
d_call: -
clone_size: -
v_call: TRBV7-2
cdr3_nt: TGTGCCAGCAGCGACACCGGGACGGGTAATCAGCCCCAGCATTTT
cdr3_aa: CASSDTGTGNQPQHF

j_call: TRBJ1-2
d_call: -
clone_size: few
v_call: TRBV19
cdr3_nt: TGTGCCAGTAGTATACAGCGACAGACTAACTATGGCTACACCTTC
cdr3_aa: CASSIQRQTNYGYTF

j_call: TRBJ1-1
d_call: TRBD1
clone_size: -
v_call: TRBV7-9
cdr3_nt: TGTGCCAGCAGCGAACGTGGGACAGTGAACACTGAAGCTTTCTTT
cdr3_aa: CASSERGTVNTEAFF

j_call: TRBJ1-5
d_call: TRBD1
clone_size: once
v_call: TRBV12-5
cdr3_nt: TGTGCTAGTGGTTCCGGACAGGGCGATCAGCCCCAGCATTTT
cdr3_aa: CASGSGQGDQPQHF

j_call: TRBJ1-3
d_call: -
clone_size: -
v_call: TRBV30
cdr3_nt: TGTGCCTGGAGGGCGGGGGGAGCTGGAAACACCATATATTTT
cdr3_aa: CAWRAGGAGNTIYF

j_call: TRBJ1-1
d_call: -
clone_size: -
v_call: TRBV7-3
cdr3_nt: TGTGCCAGCAGCTCTGGATTCATGAACACTGAAGCTTTCTTT
cdr3_aa: CASSSGFMNTEAFF

j_call: TRBJ1-4
d_call: TRBD1
clone_size: -
v_call: TRBV28
cdr3_nt: TGTGCCAGCAGTTTCCTTCAGGGGGCCGTTGGTGAAAAACTGTTTTTT
cdr3_aa: CASSFLQGAVGEKLFF

j_call: TRBJ2-2
d_call: -
clone_size: few
v_call: TRBV29-1
cdr3_nt: TGCAGCGTTGAGCACTACGGGGAGCTGTTTTTT
cdr3_aa: CSVEHYGELFF

j_call: TRBJ2-3
d_call: TRBD1
clone_size: -
v_call: TRBV2
cdr3_nt: TGTGCCAGCAGGAGCCCCCGGGACAGACTCACAGATACGCAGTATTTT
cdr3_aa: CASRSPRDRLTDTQYF

j_call: TRBJ1-1
d_call: -
clone_size: -
v_call: TRBV6-6
cdr3_nt: TGTGCCAGCAGCAGAGGAGGGTACGCTGAAGCTTTCTTT
cdr3_aa: CASSRGGYAEAFF

j_call: TRBJ2-4
d_call: TRBD2
clone_size: -
v_call: TRBV7-3
cdr3_nt: TGTGCCAGCAGCTTCGGACTAGTGGCCGCCAAAAACATTCAGTACTTC
cdr3_aa: CASSFGLVAAKNIQYF

j_call: TRBJ2-3
d_call: -
clone_size: few
v_call: TRBV4-1
cdr3_nt: TGCGCCAGCAGCCAAGGGTATGGCGGGGTAATGGATACGCAGTATTTT
cdr3_aa: CASSQGYGGVMDTQYF

j_call: TRBJ2-2
d_call: -
clone_size: -
v_call: TRBV14
cdr3_nt: TGTGCCAGCAGCCCCAACAGAGTAACCGGGGAGCTGTTTTTT
cdr3_aa: CASSPNRVTGELFF

j_call: TRBJ2-4
d_call: -
clone_size: -
v_call: TRBV13
cdr3_nt: TGTGCCAGCAGCTTCGGTGGCTTCCAGGCCAAAAACATTCAGTACTTC
cdr3_aa: CASSFGGFQAKNIQYF

j_call: TRBJ1-2
d_call: TRBD1
clone_size: once
v_call: TRBV28
cdr3_nt: TGTGCCAGCACCCCGGGACAGCAAGCTAACTATGGCTACACCTTC
cdr3_aa: CASTPGQQANYGYTF

j_call: TRBJ1-1
d_call: TRBD1
clone_size: -
v_call: TRBV4-2
cdr3_nt: TGTGCCAGCAGCCGGACGGATCAGGGGGGGTTGACTGAAGCTTTCTTT
cdr3_aa: CASSRTDQGGLTEAFF

j_call: TRBJ2-7
d_call: TRBD1
clone_size: few
v_call: TRBV7-9
cdr3_nt: TGTGCCAGCAGCTTAAAAGGACAGGGGCCCTACGAGCAGTACTTC
cdr3_aa: CASSLKGQGPYEQYF

j_call: TRBJ2-5
d_call: TRBD2
clone_size: -
v_call: TRBV27
cdr3_nt: TGTGCCAGCAGGCTAGCGGTTTTAGAGACCCAGTACTTC
cdr3_aa: CASRLAVLETQYF

j_call: TRBJ1-1
d_call: -
clone_size: -
v_call: TRBV29-1
cdr3_nt: TGCAGCGTCGTGGTCGGAACAGCATATGAAGCTTTCTTT
cdr3_aa: CSVVVGTAYEAFF

j_call: TRBJ2-3
d_call: -
clone_size: -
v_call: TRBV5-1
cdr3_nt: TGCGCCAGCAAGGGAGATACGCAGTATTTT
cdr3_aa: CASKGDTQYF

j_call: TRBJ2-3
d_call: TRBD2
clone_size: few
v_call: TRBV6-6
cdr3_nt: TGTGCCAGCAGTTACTTGAGACTAGCGAACACAGATACGCAGTATTTT
cdr3_aa: CASSYLRLANTDTQYF

j_call: TRBJ1-1
d_call: -
clone_size: -
v_call: TRBV18
cdr3_nt: TGTGCCAGCTCTCGTACAGAGTCCTTGGGAACTGAAGCTTTCTTT
cdr3_aa: CASSRTESLGTEAFF

j_call: TRBJ2-3
d_call: TRBD2
clone_size: -
v_call: TRBV4-2
cdr3_nt: TGTGCCAGCAGCCAAGAGAGACTAGCGGGAAGGGCAGATACGCAGTATTTT
cdr3_aa: CASSQERLAGRADTQYF

j_call: TRBJ2-7
d_call: TRBD2
clone_size: -
v_call: TRBV6-5
cdr3_nt: TGTGCCAGCAGCCAAGCGGGAGGGCCGTACGAGCAGTACTTC
cdr3_aa: CASSQAGGPYEQYF

j_call: TRBJ1-1
d_call: -
clone_size: -
v_call: TRBV11-3
cdr3_nt: TGTGCCAGCAGCGCGGACTTACTAAACACTGAAGCTTTCTTT
cdr3_aa: CASSADLLNTEAFF

j_call: TRBJ2-2
d_call: -
clone_size: -
v_call: TRBV18
cdr3_nt: TGTGCCAGCTCACCAGACTCGTCCGGGGAGCTGTTTTTT
cdr3_aa: CASSPDSSGELFF

j_call: TRBJ2-1
d_call: -
clone_size: -
v_call: TRBV7-3
cdr3_nt: TGTGCCAGCAGCTTATACCCAAACGGCAATGAGCAGTTCTTC
cdr3_aa: CASSLYPNGNEQFF

j_call: TRBJ2-1
d_call: -
clone_size: -
v_call: TRBV20-1
cdr3_nt: TGCAGTGCCAGTATAACGAATGAGCAGTTCTTC
cdr3_aa: CSASITNEQFF

j_call: TRBJ2-7
d_call: -
clone_size: -
v_call: TRBV20-1
cdr3_nt: TGCAGTGCTAGTTCAGTCCGCGAGCAGTACTTC
cdr3_aa: CSASSVREQYF

j_call: TRBJ1-1
d_call: -
clone_size: -
v_call: TRBV5-5
cdr3_nt: TGTGCCAGCAGCTTTTTCAATCCGGGCCTCAATGCGAACACTGAAGCTTTCTTT
cdr3_aa: CASSFFNPGLNANTEAFF